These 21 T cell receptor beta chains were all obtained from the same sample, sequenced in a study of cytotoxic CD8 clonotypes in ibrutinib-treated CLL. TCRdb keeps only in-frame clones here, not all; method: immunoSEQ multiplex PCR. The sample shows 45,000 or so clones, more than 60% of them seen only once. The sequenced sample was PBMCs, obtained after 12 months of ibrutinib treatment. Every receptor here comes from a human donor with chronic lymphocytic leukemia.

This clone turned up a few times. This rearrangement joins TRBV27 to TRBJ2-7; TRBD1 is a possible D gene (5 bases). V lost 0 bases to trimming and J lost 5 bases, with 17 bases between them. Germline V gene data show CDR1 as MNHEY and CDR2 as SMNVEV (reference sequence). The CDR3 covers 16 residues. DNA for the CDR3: TGTGCCAGCAGTTTATCGGTAGTCCCAGGGAAAAACGAGCAGTACTTC. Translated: CASSLSVVPGKNEQYF.

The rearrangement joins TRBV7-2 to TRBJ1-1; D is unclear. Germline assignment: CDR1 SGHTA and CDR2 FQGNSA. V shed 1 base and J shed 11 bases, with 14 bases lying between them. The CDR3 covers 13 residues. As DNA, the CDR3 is TGTGCCAGCAGCTTAGAATACCACCGAAAGGCTTTCTTT. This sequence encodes CASSLEYHRKAFF.

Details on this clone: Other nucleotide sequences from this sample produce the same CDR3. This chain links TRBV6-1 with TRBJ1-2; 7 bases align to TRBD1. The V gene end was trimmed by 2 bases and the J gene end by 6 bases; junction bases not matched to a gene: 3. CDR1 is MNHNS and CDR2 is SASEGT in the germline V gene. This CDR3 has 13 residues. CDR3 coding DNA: TGTGCCAGCAGTGAAAACCAGGGGGATGGCTACACCTTC. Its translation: CASSENQGDGYTF.

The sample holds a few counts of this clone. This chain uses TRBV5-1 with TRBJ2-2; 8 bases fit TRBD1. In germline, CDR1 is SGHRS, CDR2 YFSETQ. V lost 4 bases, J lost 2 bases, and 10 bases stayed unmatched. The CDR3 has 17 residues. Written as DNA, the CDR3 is TGCGCCAGCAGCCCATTCGGACAGGGTGGAAACACCGGGGAGCTGTTTTTT. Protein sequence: CASSPFGQGGNTGELFF.

In nucleotides, the CDR3 is TGTGCCAGCAGCATGGACAGGGGGCGGAATGAAAAACTGTTTTTT. This translates into CASSMDRGRNEKLFF. The J gene is TRBJ1-4, the V gene TRBV7-2; 11 bases align to TRBD1. V was clipped by 5 bases and J by 5 bases; unmatched bases: 4. CDR1 and CDR2 (germline): SGHTA, FQGNSA. This CDR3 is 15 amino acids long.

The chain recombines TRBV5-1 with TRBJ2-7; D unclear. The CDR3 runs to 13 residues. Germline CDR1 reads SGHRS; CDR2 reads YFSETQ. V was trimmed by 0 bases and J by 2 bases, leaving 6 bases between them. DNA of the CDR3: TGCGCCAGCAGCTTGGACCGAGCCTACGAGCAGTACTTC. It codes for CASSLDRAYEQYF.

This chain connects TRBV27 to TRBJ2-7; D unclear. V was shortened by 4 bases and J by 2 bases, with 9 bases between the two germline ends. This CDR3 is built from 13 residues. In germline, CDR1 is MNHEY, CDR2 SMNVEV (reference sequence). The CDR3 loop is CASSYGRTYEQYF. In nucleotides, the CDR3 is TGTGCCAGCAGTTACGGGCGAACCTACGAGCAGTACTTC.

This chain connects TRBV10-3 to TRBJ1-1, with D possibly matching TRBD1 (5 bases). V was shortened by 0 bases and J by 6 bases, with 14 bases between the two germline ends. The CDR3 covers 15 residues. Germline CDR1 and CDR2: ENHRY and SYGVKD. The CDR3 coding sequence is TGTGCCATCAGTGAGTCGTCACAGGCGAGGTCTGAAGCTTTCTTT. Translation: CAISESSQARSEAFF.

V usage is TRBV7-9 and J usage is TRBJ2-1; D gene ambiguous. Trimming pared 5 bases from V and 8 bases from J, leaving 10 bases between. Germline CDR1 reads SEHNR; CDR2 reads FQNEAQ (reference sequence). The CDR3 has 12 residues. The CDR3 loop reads CASSGFRDEQFF. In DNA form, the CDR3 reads TGTGCCAGCAGCGGTTTTCGGGATGAGCAGTTCTTC.

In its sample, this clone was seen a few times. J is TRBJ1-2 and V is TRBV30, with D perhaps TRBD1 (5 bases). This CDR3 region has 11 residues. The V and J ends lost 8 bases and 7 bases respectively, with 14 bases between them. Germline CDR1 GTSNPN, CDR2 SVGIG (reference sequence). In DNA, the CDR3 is TGTGCCATTGGCAGGGTGATTGGCTACACCTTC. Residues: CAIGRVIGYTF.

The CDR3 DNA sequence: TGTGCCAGCAGCCCATCTAGGGCGGCGGGAGGATCGGGCGAGCAGTACTTC. Translating it yields CASSPSRAAGGSGEQYF. The V gene is TRBV7-9, the J gene TRBJ2-7; 8 bases agree with TRBD2. CDR1 and CDR2 (germline): SEHNR, FQNEAQ (reference sequence). The CDR3 consists of 17 residues. J gave up 6 bases and V 5 bases, and 18 bases lay outside the gene matches.

This chain's CDR3 is CASSGAMGTEAFF. As DNA, the CDR3 is TGTGCCAGCAGCGGGGCCATGGGCACTGAAGCTTTCTTT. The V gene is TRBV11-3, the J gene TRBJ1-1; TRBD1 is a possible D gene (5 bases). The germline V gene has CDR1 SGHNT and CDR2 YENEEA. Trimming pared 5 bases from V and 4 bases from J, leaving 11 bases between. The CDR3 spans 13 residues. The variable domain in full, with the rest retrieved from reference TRBV11-3 and TRBJ1-1, is EAGVVQSPRYKIIEKKQPVAFWCNPISGHNTLYWYLQNLGQGPELLIRYENEEAVDDSQLPKDRFSAERLKGVDSTLKIQPAELGDSAVYLCASSGAMGTEAFFGQGTRLTVV.

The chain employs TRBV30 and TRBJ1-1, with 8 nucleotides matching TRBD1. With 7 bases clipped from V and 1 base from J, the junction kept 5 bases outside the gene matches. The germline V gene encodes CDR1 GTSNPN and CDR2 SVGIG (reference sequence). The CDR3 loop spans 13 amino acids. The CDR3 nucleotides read TGTGCCTTAACGGGACAGGCGAACACTGAAGCTTTCTTT. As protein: CALTGQANTEAFF. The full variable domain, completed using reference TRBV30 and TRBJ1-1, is SQTIHQWPATLVQPVGSPLSLECTVEGTSNPNLYWYRQAAGRGLQLLFYSVGIGQISSEVPQNLSASRPQDRQFILSSKKLLLSDSGFYLCALTGQANTEAFFGQGTRLTVV.

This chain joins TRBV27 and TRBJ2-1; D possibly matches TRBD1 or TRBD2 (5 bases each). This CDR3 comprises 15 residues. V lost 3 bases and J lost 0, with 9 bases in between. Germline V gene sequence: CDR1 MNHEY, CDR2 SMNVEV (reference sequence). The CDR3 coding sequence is TGTGCCAGCAGTTTCGGGGACGGCTCCTACAATGAGCAGTTCTTC. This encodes CASSFGDGSYNEQFF.

CDR3 in DNA: TGTGCCAGCAGCTTGGGGACAGGGGGAGGAAACACCATATATTTT. Translation: CASSLGTGGGNTIYF. The chain links TRBV5-4 to TRBJ1-3, with TRBD1 matching 10 bases. Germline V gene data show CDR1 as SGHNT and CDR2 as YYREEE (reference sequence). J was trimmed by 4 bases and V by 0 bases; bases with no gene match: 1. CDR3 size: 15 residues.

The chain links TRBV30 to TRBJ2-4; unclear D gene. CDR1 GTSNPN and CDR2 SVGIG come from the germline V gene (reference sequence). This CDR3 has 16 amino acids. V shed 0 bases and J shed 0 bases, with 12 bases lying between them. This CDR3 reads CAWSVRASIAKNIQYF. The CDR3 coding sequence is TGTGCCTGGAGTGTAAGGGCGTCTATAGCCAAAAACATTCAGTACTTC.

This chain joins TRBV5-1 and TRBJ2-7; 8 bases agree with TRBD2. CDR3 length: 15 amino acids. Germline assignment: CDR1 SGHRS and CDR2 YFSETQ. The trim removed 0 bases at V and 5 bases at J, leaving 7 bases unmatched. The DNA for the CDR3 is TGCGCCAGCAGCTTGGTTGGTAACGGGAGGGACGAGCAGTACTTC. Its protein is CASSLVGNGRDEQYF.

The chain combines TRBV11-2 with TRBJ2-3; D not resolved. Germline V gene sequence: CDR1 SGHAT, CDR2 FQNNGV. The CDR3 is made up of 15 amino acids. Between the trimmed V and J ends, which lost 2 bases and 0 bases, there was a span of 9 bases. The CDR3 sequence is CASSLMHPSTDTQYF. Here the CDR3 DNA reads TGTGCCAGCAGCTTAATGCACCCTAGCACAGATACGCAGTATTTT.

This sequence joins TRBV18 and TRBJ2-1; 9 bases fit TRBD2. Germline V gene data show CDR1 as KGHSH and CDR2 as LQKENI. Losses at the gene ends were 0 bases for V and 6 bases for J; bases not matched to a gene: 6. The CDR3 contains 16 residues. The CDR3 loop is CASSPPSGGRGNEQFF. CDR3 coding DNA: TGTGCCAGCTCACCACCGAGCGGCGGGAGGGGCAATGAGCAGTTCTTC.

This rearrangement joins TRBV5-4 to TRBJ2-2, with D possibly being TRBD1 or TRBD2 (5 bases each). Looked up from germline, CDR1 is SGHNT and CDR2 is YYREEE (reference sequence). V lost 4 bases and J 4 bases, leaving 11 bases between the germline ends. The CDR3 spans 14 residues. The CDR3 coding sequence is TGTGCCAGCAGCCGGGACGTGGTCACCGGGGAGCTGTTTTTT. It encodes CASSRDVVTGELFF.

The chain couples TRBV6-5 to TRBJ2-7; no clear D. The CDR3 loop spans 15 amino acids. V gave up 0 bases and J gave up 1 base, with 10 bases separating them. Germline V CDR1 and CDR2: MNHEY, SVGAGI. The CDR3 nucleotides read TGTGCCAGCAGTTACTCGGGTTTCGCGTCCTACGAGCAGTACTTC. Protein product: CASSYSGFASYEQYF.